The text below deals with one TCR beta chain. The target antigen is unknown. This entry comes from a study of OX40 agonist ivuxolimab in advanced cancers. Study-wide background: The study reported partial responses in three patients: one hepatocellular carcinoma, two cutaneous melanoma.

The table came from immunoSEQ multiplex PCR; TCRdb's copy has only in-frame clones and leaves some out. The table has under 60,000 clones, under 95% seen once. Per germline, CDR1 MNHEY and CDR2 SMNVEV (reference sequence). V was pared by 8 bases and J by 0 bases, with 11 bases between. CDR3 length: 13 amino acids. Study-wide results and limits: Researchers report that CD8+ T cells had, on average, more expanded clones than CD4+. CD4+ and CD8+ blood T cells expanded clonally by week 6 at 0.1 to 3.0 mg/kg.

The chain couples TRBV27 to TRBJ2-7; TRBD1 or TRBD2 may be the D gene (5 bases each). The material was CD4+ or CD8+ T cells sorted from blood, obtained in a trial of the OX40 agonist ivuxolimab. The sequence was collected from an adult with an advanced solid tumor such as melanoma, head and neck, liver or kidney cancer. CDR3 protein: CASRAGSSYEQYF. The CDR3 DNA is TGTGCCAGCCGGGCAGGGAGCTCCTACGAGCAGTACTTC.